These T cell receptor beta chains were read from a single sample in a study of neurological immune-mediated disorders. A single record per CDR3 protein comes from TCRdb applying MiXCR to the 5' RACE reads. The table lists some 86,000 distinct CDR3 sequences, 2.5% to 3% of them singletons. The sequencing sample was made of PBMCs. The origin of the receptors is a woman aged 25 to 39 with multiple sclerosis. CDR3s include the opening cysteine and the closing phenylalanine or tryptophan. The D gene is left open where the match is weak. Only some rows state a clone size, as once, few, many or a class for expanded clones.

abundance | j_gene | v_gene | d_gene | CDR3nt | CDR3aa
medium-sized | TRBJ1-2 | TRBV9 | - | TGTGCCAGCAGCGACAGCCTTAACTATGGCTACACCTTC | CASSDSLNYGYTF
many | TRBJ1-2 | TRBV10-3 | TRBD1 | TGTGCCAGCAACCGGGACAGCTATGGCTACACCTTC | CASNRDSYGYTF
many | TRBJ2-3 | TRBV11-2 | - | TGTGCCAGCGGCTCTGGTCGATCCCTTACAGATACGCAGTATTTT | CASGSGRSLTDTQYF
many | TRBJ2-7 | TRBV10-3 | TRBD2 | TGTGCCATCTCCCGGGGGGAAGCAGAGCAGTACTTC | CAISRGEAEQYF
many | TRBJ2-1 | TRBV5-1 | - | TGCGCCAGCAGCTTGGTGCCGGGGGATGAGCAGTTCTTC | CASSLVPGDEQFF
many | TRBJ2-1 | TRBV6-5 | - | TGTGCCAGCAGTTATAGAAACCGCGAGCAGTTCTTC | CASSYRNREQFF
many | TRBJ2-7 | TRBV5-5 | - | TGTGCCAGCAGCGGCGGCGGGGCAACCTCCTACGAGCAGTACTTC | CASSGGGATSYEQYF
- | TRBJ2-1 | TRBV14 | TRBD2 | TGTGCCAGCGGCCGCAGAAGGACTAGCTTCGATGAGCAGTTCTTC | CASGRRRTSFDEQFF
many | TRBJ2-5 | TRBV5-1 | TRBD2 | TGCGCCAGCAGCCCCACTAGCGACCAAGAGACCCAGTACTTC | CASSPTSDQETQYF
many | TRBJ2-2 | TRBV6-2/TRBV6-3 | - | TGTGCCAGCGCAGTATGGACCGGGGAGCTGTTTTTT | CASAVWTGELFF
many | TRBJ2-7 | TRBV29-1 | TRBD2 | TGCAGCGTTGAAGATCTGGCGGGAGTCTACGAGCAGTACTTC | CSVEDLAGVYEQYF
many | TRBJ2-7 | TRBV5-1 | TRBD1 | TGCGCCAGCAGGCCGGGACAGGCCTACGAGCAGTACTTC | CASRPGQAYEQYF
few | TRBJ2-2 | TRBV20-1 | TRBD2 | TGCAGTGCTCCCGAGGGACTAGCGGGAGAGGCCGGGGAGCTGTTTTTT | CSAPEGLAGEAGELFF
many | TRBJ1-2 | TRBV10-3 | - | TGTGCCATCAGTGAATGGGATTCTGGCTACACCTTC | CAISEWDSGYTF
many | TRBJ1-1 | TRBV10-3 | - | TGTGCCAGCGGAGACAGGCTGAACACTGAAGCTTTCTTT | CASGDRLNTEAFF
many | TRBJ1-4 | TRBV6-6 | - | TGTGCCAGCAAGGACGGCTATGAAAAACTGTTTTTT | CASKDGYEKLFF
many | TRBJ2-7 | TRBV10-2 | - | TGCGCCAACTCACAGGGGGGGGGAAACGAGCAGTACTTC | CANSQGGGNEQYF
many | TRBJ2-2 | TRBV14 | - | TGTGCCAGCAGCCAAGAGTGGGGGCAGATCACCGGGGAGCTGTTTTTT | CASSQEWGQITGELFF
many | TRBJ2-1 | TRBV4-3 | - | TGCGCCAGCAGCCAAGAGGAGGGCAGGGGATACAATGAGCAGTTCTTC | CASSQEEGRGYNEQFF
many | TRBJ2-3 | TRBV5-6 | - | TGTGCCAGCAGCTTGGTGGTAGCGGCAGATACGCAGTATTTT | CASSLVVAADTQYF
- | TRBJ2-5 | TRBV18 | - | TGTGCCAGCTCACCACGGACTGAAGAGACCCAGTACTTC | CASSPRTEETQYF
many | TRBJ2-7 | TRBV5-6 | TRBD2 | TGTGCCAGCAGCTTGGAACTAGCGGAAACCTACGAGCAGTACTTC | CASSLELAETYEQYF
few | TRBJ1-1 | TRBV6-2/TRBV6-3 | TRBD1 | TGTGCCAGCAGTTACTCTCGGACAGGGCCGCACACTGAAGCTTTCTTT | CASSYSRTGPHTEAFF
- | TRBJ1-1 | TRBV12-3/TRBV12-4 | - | TGTGCCAGCAGTTTAGCGAGGGGGGTAGTGAACACTGAAGCTTTCTTT | CASSLARGVVNTEAFF
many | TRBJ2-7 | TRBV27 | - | TGTGCCAGCAGTTTTTCGACCGGGGGTTTCCACGAGCAGTACTTC | CASSFSTGGFHEQYF
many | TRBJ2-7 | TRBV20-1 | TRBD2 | TGCAGTGCACCTAGCGGACCCTACGAGCAGTACTTC | CSAPSGPYEQYF
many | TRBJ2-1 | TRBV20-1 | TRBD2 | TGCAGTGCCCCCAGGACTAGCGGATACAATGAGCAGTTCTTC | CSAPRTSGYNEQFF
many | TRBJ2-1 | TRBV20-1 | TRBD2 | TGCAGTGCCGTAGCGGGAGCTAACTACAATGAGCAGTTCTTC | CSAVAGANYNEQFF
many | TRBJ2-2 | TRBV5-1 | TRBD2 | TGCGCCAGCAGCCCGGGACTAGGAGGTGGCGGGGAGCTGTTTTTT | CASSPGLGGGGELFF
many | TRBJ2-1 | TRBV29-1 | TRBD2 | TGCAGCGTTTCGGGACTAGCGGACAATGAGCAGTTCTTC | CSVSGLADNEQFF
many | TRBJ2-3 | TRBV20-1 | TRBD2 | TGCAGTGCCCACTTAGCGGGTGGCACAGATACGCAGTATTTT | CSAHLAGGTDTQYF
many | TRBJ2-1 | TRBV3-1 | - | TGTGCCAGCAGCCCGGCTAGCTACAATGAGCAGTTCTTC | CASSPASYNEQFF
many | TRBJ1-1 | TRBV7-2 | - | TGTGCCAGCAGCTTTTTCCCACGGACTGAAGCTTTCTTT | CASSFFPRTEAFF
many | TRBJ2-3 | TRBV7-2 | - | TGTGCCAGCAGCTTATGGGGAGATACGCAGTATTTT | CASSLWGDTQYF
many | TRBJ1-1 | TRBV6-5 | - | TGTGCCAGCAGCAATCAGATGAACACTGAAGCTTTCTTT | CASSNQMNTEAFF
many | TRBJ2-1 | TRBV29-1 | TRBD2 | TGCAGCGGGAAACTAGCGGGGCCCTACAATGAGCAGTTCTTC | CSGKLAGPYNEQFF
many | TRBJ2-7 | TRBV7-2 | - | TGTGCCAGCAGCGGAGACTGGGGCATGTACGAGCAGTACTTC | CASSGDWGMYEQYF
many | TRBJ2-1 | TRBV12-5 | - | TGTGCTAGTGGTCAAGGACCTGGTGAGCAGTTCTTC | CASGQGPGEQFF
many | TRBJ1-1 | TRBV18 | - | TGTGCCAGCTCACCGGAGGTTACTAACACTGAAGCTTTCTTT | CASSPEVTNTEAFF
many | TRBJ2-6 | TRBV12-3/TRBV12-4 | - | TGTGCCAGCAGTCAGGGCTCTGGGGCCAACGTCCTGACTTTC | CASSQGSGANVLTF
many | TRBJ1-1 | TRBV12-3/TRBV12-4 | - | TGTGCCAGCAGTTTGAGAGGGGGGGTCACTGAAGCTTTCTTT | CASSLRGGVTEAFF